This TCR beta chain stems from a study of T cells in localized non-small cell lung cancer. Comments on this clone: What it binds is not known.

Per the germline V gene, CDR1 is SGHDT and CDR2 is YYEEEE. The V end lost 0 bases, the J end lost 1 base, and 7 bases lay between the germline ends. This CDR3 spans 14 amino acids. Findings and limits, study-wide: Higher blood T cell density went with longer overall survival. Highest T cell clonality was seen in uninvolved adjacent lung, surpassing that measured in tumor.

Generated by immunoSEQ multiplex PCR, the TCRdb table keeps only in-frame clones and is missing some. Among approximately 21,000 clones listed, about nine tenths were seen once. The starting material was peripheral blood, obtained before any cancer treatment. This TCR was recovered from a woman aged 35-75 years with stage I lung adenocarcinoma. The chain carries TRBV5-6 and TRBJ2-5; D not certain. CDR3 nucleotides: TGTGCCAGCAGCTTGGTGGGCCCCCAAGAGACCCAGTACTTC. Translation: CASSLVGPQETQYF.